Below, 18 T cell receptor beta chains from the same sample are listed, as sequenced in a study of T-cell reconstitution after alpha-beta-depleted transplantation in children. Preparation of the TCRbeta library used unique molecular identifiers. TCRdb re-called the PCR reads with MiXCR, one entry per CDR3 protein. Here the sample spans about 490,000 distinct CDR3 sequences, roughly a tenth being singletons. Specimen: PBMCs, collected before TCRalphabeta/CD19-depleted stem cell transplant. The receptors come from a child under 10 years old with inherited bone marrow failure, due to receive a stem cell transplant.

This clonotype was seen ten or more times. The chain combines TRBV12-3 or TRBV12-4 with TRBJ2-7; D not resolved. Trimming shortened V by 3 bases and J by 5 bases, and 11 bases separated the two germline ends. There are 13 residues in the CDR3. CDR3 sequence reads: CASSFFTVDEQYF. DNA of the CDR3: TGTGCCAGCAGTTTTTTTACGGTTGACGAGCAGTACTTC.

V and J are TRBV27 and TRBJ2-7; 10 nucleotides match TRBD2. Losses at the gene ends were 2 bases for V and 6 bases for J; bases not matched to a gene: 4. Germline CDR1 MNHEY, CDR2 SMNVEV (reference sequence). The CDR3 is 14 amino acids. The CDR3 protein is CASSLIGTSAEQYF. CDR3 in DNA: TGTGCCAGCAGTTTAATAGGGACTAGCGCCGAGCAGTACTTC.

In its sample, this clonotype was seen many times. The chain couples TRBV5-1 to TRBJ1-4; no reliable D call. V lost 4 bases, J lost 8 bases, and 15 bases lay in between. The CDR3 spans 14 residues. Germline CDR1 is SGHRS and CDR2 is YFSETQ. The CDR3 nucleotides are TGCGCCAGCAGCCCCGGTTTAATTCGGGAAAAACTGTTTTTT. It yields the protein CASSPGLIREKLFF.

The V and J genes are TRBV20-1 and TRBJ1-1; D gene uncertain. The ends were cut back, 0 bases at V and 4 bases at J, with 12 bases in the middle. Germline-derived CDR1 and CDR2 are DFQATT and SNEGSKA (reference sequence). This CDR3 comprises 14 residues. The CDR3 region has the DNA TGCAGTGCTAGAGACTTACAGAGAACCACTGAAGCTTTCTTT. Residues: CSARDLQRTTEAFF.

This clonotype turned up a few times. V is TRBV16 and J is TRBJ1-2; D is possibly TRBD1 (6 bases). The CDR3 has 14 amino acids. Trimming removed 4 bases at V and 6 bases at J, with 15 bases between. Germline values: CDR1 KGHSY, CDR2 FQNENV. The CDR3 DNA sequence: TGTGCCAGCAGCCCCCCCCACAGGGTAGATGGCTACACCTTC. The encoded protein is CASSPPHRVDGYTF.

This clonotype was recorded at least ten times. CDR3 nucleotides: TGTGCCAGCAGTAACAGGGGGCTGGGTGAGCAGTTCTTC. Translating gives CASSNRGLGEQFF. The chain uses TRBV12-3 or TRBV12-4 and TRBJ2-1, with 9 bases identical to TRBD1. The CDR3 covers 13 residues. The ends lost 5 bases at V and 9 bases at J; junction bases unmatched: 5.

V usage is TRBV20-1 and J usage is TRBJ2-2, with 7 bases that match TRBD1. V lost 6 bases, J lost 4 bases, and 11 bases stayed unmatched. The germline V gene has CDR1 DFQATT and CDR2 SNEGSKA (reference sequence). The CDR3 length is 15 residues. The CDR3 protein is CSAPNQGVGTGELFF. The DNA of the CDR3 is TGCAGTGCGCCGAACCAGGGGGTTGGCACCGGGGAGCTGTTTTTT.

This clonotype occurred many times. The chain is built from TRBV12-3 or TRBV12-4 and TRBJ2-3, with D tentatively TRBD1 (5 bases). The CDR3 extends over 13 amino acids. V dropped 6 bases and J dropped 2 bases, with 9 bases sitting between them. The CDR3 region is CASSHGHTDTQYF. CDR3 sequence (DNA): TGTGCCAGCAGCCACGGACACACAGATACGCAGTATTTT.

This clonotype was recorded many times. The chain links TRBV28 to TRBJ1-1; D unresolved. Trimming removed 1 base at V and 1 base at J, with 7 bases between. The CDR3 contains 14 residues. CDR1 MDHEN and CDR2 SYDVKM come from the germline V gene. The CDR3 region is CASSLSVGNTEAFF. CDR3 bases: TGTGCCAGCAGTTTATCAGTCGGGAACACTGAAGCTTTCTTT.

This clonotype was observed a few times. The chain joins TRBV20-1 to TRBJ2-3; the match to TRBD1 covers 10 bases. The CDR3 contains 15 residues. The junction had 7 bases not matched to a gene; V was cut back by 6 bases and J by 1 base. Germline loops: CDR1 DFQATT, CDR2 SNEGSKA (reference sequence). CDR3 residues: CSAEWDRGGTDTQYF. The CDR3 DNA is TGCAGTGCCGAATGGGACAGGGGAGGCACAGATACGCAGTATTTT.

This clonotype showed up many times. This chain joins TRBV12-3 or TRBV12-4 and TRBJ2-7, with a tentative D call TRBD2 (6 bases). V gave up 4 bases and J gave up 5 bases, with 15 bases separating them. The CDR3 runs to 14 residues. The CDR3 region is CASSSPTRVHEQYF. The CDR3 DNA sequence: TGTGCCAGCAGTTCTCCGACTAGAGTCCACGAGCAGTACTTC.

Many counts were recorded for this clonotype. Germline and junction disagree at one end, which may indicate a read error. This chain joins TRBV19 and TRBJ2-1, with 14 bases aligning to TRBD2. The germline V gene has CDR1 LNHDA and CDR2 SQIVND (reference sequence). The CDR3 sequence is 15 residues long. CDR3 DNA sequence: TGTGCCAGTACTGCCGGGACTAGCGGGAGAGGGATCATGCTCTTC. Translating gives CASTAGTSGRGIMLF. Filled out from reference TRBV19 and TRBJ2-1, the complete variable domain reads DGGITQSPKYLFRKEGQNVTLSCEQNLNHDAMYWYRQDPGQGLRLIYYSQIVNDFQKGDIAEGYSVSREKKESFPLTVTSAQKNPTAFYLCASTAGTSGRGIMLFGPGTRLTVL.

In its sample, this clonotype was seen many times. J is TRBJ2-2 and V is TRBV6-5, with D uncertain. Trimming took off 0 bases at V and 9 bases at J, with 14 bases between the two ends. Germline CDR1 reads MNHEY; CDR2 reads SVGAGI. This CDR3 contains 15 residues. This chain's CDR3 is CASSYSMGVLRELFF. CDR3 bases: TGTGCCAGCAGTTACTCGATGGGCGTCCTCAGGGAGCTGTTTTTT.

This chain connects TRBV7-9 to TRBJ2-7; possible D gene TRBD1, 5 bases. The CDR3 length is 16 residues. Germline V gives CDR1 SEHNR, CDR2 FQNEAQ (reference sequence). V lost 0 bases and J lost 7, with 19 bases in between. CDR3 coding DNA: TGTGCCAGCAGCTTAGCCCAGGGATATTCTTCGGCTGAGCAGTACTTC. The encoded protein is CASSLAQGYSSAEQYF.

This clonotype was counted at least ten times. The genes are TRBV5-1 and TRBJ1-6, with 12 nucleotides matching TRBD1. The length of the CDR3 is 18 residues. J was trimmed by 7 bases and V by 4 bases; bases with no gene match: 12. Germline V gives CDR1 SGHRS, CDR2 YFSETQ. For the CDR3, the DNA is TGCGCCAGCAGCGTTCCCGGGACAGGGGGCCCGGGGAATTCACCCCTCCACTTT. This sequence encodes CASSVPGTGGPGNSPLHF.

This clonotype was observed many times. The V and J genes are TRBV25-1 and TRBJ1-6; D may be TRBD1 (6 bases). The CDR3 is 15 amino acids. The germline V and J ends were trimmed by 3 bases and 8 bases, with 14 bases remaining between them. CDR1 and CDR2 from the germline V gene are MGHDK and SYGVNS. This chain's CDR3 is CASSEAQGGDSPLHF. CDR3 sequence (DNA): TGTGCCAGCAGTGAGGCACAGGGTGGTGATTCACCCCTCCACTTT.

This clonotype was recorded many times. The chain carries TRBV20-1 and TRBJ2-1; D may be TRBD2 (5 bases). The germline V gene encodes CDR1 DFQATT and CDR2 SNEGSKA (reference sequence). V was pared by 1 base and J by 6 bases, with 10 bases between. This CDR3 comprises 13 residues. For the CDR3, the DNA is TGCAGTGCTAGAGTTATGACTACCAATGAGCAGTTCTTC. It translates to CSARVMTTNEQFF.

Many counts were recorded for this clonotype. The V gene is TRBV7-9, the J gene TRBJ2-2, with TRBD2 matching over 12 bases. The germline CDR1 and CDR2 sequences are SEHNR and FQNEAQ (reference sequence). This CDR3 comprises 18 residues. V trimming: 5 bases; J trimming: 2 bases; junction bases outside the gene matches: 9. CDR3 amino acids: CASSRETSGSINTGELFF. The CDR3 nucleotides are TGTGCCAGCAGCCGCGAGACTAGCGGGAGTATTAACACCGGGGAGCTGTTTTTT.